This section outlines one T cell receptor (beta chain) sequence together with its context. Method: immunoSEQ multiplex PCR; TCRdb's copy keeps in-frame clones and lacks some. This sample carries about 2,500,000 clones, more than 90% of them seen once, and the ten largest clones take roughly 0.15%. The data were taken from a study of shared clonotypes between healthy human individuals. Trimming pared 4 bases from V and 1 base from J, leaving 7 bases between. The CDR3 runs 13 residues. Germline-derived CDR1 and CDR2 are SGHDN and FVKESK. The material sequenced was naive CD4+ T cells sorted from blood. Described subset: CD45RA+ positively selected. This chain joins TRBV14 and TRBJ1-1; D uncertain. The clonotype was recovered from a young man in good health. The CDR3 loop reads CASSPSPNTEAFF. CDR3 coding DNA: TGTGCCAGCAGCCCCTCACCGAACACTGAAGCTTTCTTT.